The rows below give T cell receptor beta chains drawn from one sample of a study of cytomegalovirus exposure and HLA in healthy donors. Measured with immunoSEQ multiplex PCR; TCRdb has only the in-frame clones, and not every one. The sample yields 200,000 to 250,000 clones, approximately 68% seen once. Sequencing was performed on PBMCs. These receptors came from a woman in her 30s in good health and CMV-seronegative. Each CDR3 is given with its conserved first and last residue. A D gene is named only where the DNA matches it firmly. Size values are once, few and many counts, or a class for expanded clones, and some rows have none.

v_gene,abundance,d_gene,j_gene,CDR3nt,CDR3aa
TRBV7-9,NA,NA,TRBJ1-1,TGTGCCAGCAGCTTGGGGGCCACGGAAGCTTTCTTT,CASSLGATEAFF
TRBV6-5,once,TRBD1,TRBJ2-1,TGTGCCAGCGTTTGGGACAGGGACTACAATGAGCAGTTCTTC,CASVWDRDYNEQFF
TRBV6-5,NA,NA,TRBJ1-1,TGTGCCAGCAGTTACGACACGGTTAGGGGTGGCACTGAAGCTTTCTTT,CASSYDTVRGGTEAFF
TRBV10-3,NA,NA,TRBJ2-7,TGTGCCATCTCGGAGGAGGGTTGGGAGCAGTACTTC,CAISEEGWEQYF
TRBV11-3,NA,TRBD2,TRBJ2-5,TGTGCCAGCAGCATCCTAGCGGGGGGGCACGAGACCCAGTACTTC,CASSILAGGHETQYF
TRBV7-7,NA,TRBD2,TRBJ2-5,TGTGCTAGCAGCCGTTTAGGAGGGCGGGGGGGCGGCGAGACCCAGTACTTC,CASSRLGGRGGGETQYF
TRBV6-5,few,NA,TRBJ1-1,TGTGCCAGCGGATCCGGGGGGATGAACACTGAAGCTTTCTTT,CASGSGGMNTEAFF
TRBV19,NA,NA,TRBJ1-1,TGTGCCAGTAGTATATCGGGGAGTAATGAAGCTTTCTTT,CASSISGSNEAFF
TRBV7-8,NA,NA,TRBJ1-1,TGTGCCAGCAGCTTAGCTAGACTGACGAACACTGAAGCTTTCTTT,CASSLARLTNTEAFF
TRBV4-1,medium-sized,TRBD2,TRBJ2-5,TGCGCCAGCAGCCTAAGGGGGCTAGCGGGAGGAGAGACCCAGTACTTC,CASSLRGLAGGETQYF
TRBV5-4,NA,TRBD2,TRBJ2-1,TGTGCCAGCAGCTTGGGAGAGGGACTAGCGGGCGTCAGGATGGCAAATGAGCAGTTCTTC,CASSLGEGLAGVRMANEQFF
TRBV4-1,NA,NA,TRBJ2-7,TGCGCCAGCAGCCAAGATCAGCAGGGTTCCCTCTACGAGCAGTACTTC,CASSQDQQGSLYEQYF
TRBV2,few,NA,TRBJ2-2,TGTGCCAGCAGCCCACAGCGGGTCAACACCGGGGAGCTGTTTTTT,CASSPQRVNTGELFF
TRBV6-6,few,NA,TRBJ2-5,TGTGCCAGCGGAAAAGGTACCTGGACTGGTTCAAAGCAGTACTTC,CASGKGTWTGSKQYF
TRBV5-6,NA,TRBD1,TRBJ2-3,TGTGCCAGCGAGCTCGACAGGGCTAGCACAGATACGCAGTATTTT,CASELDRASTDTQYF
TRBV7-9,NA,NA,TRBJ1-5,TGTGCCAGCAGCTATGAACTCGGGATCACCCTGGGGAATCAGCCCCAGCATTTT,CASSYELGITLGNQPQHF
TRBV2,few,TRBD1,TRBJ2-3,TGTGCCAGCACCAGGACAGGGCTTAGCACAGATACGCAGTATTTT,CASTRTGLSTDTQYF
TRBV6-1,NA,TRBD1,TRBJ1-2,TGTGCCAGCAGTGAACAGGGGGCGCGCGGCTACACCTTC,CASSEQGARGYTF
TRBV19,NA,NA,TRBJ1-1,TGTGCCAGTAGTGCGGGCACTGAAGCTTTCTTT,CASSAGTEAFF
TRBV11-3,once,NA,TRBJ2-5,TGTGCCAGCAGCTTAGGTCCACAGGGAGGGCAAGAGACCCAGTACTTC,CASSLGPQGGQETQYF
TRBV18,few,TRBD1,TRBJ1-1,TGTGCCAGCTCACCATTATTACCGGGACAGGGTACTGAAGCTTTCTTT,CASSPLLPGQGTEAFF
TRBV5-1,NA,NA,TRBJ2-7,TGCGCCAGCAGCTTGGTATCGGGTTTTTCCTACGAGCAGTACTTC,CASSLVSGFSYEQYF
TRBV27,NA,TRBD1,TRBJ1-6,TGTGTCAGCAGCGCCGGGACAGGGTATCCTAACCACGGGGCCCTCCACTTT,CVSSAGTGYPNHGALHF
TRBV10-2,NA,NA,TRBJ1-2,TGCGCCAGCAGTGAGCTTCCGGCAGGGTACTATGGCTACACCTTC,CASSELPAGYYGYTF
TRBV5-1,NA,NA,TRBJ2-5,TGCGCCAGCAGCTTGAGCGCACATTTTCAAGAGACCCAGTACTTC,CASSLSAHFQETQYF
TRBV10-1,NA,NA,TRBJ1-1,TGCGCCAGCAGTGAGAACCGCGTCCCGGCTTTCTTT,CASSENRVPAFF
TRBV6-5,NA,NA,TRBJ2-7,TGTGCCAGCAGTTACTCGTGGGACAACTCCTACGAGCAGTACTTC,CASSYSWDNSYEQYF
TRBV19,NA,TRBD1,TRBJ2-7,TGTGCCAGTAGTATGGGACAGGGGATCTACGAGCAGTACTTC,CASSMGQGIYEQYF
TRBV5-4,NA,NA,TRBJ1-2,TGTGCCAGCAGCGCCCAGACGGGGAACTATGGCTACACCTTC,CASSAQTGNYGYTF
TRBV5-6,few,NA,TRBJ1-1,TGTGCCAGCAGCTTGAGATCGGGGGCTGAAGCTTTCTTT,CASSLRSGAEAFF
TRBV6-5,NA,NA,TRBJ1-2,TGTGCCAGCACCAACGTGGCAGGGTATGGCTACACCTTC,CASTNVAGYGYTF
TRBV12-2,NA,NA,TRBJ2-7,TGTGCAAGTCGCTCCGGACTAGCGGGAGGGCCGGCGGGTATTCAGGACGAGCAGTACTTC,CASRSGLAGGPAGIQDEQYF
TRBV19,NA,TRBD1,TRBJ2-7,TGTGCCAGTAGCCGCGACCCCGGGACAGGCCTCTACGAGCAGTACTTC,CASSRDPGTGLYEQYF
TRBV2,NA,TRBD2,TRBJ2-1,TGTGCCAGCAGTCGGGAGGGCGTAGCGGGGGGTTACAATGAGCAGTTCTTC,CASSREGVAGGYNEQFF
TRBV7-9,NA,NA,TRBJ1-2,TGTGCCAGCAGCTCCGGGGGTGCAGGGTCAACTTTTAACTATGGCTACACCTTC,CASSSGGAGSTFNYGYTF
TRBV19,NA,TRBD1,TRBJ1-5,TGTGCCAGTAGTCCTGACAGGGAGGAGCCCCAGCATTTT,CASSPDREEPQHF
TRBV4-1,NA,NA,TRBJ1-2,TGCGCCAGCAGCCAAGACCGGGGCTATGGCTACACCTTC,CASSQDRGYGYTF
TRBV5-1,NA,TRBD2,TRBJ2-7,TGCGCCAGCAGCTTGGCGGCTAGCGGGAACGAGCAGTACTTC,CASSLAASGNEQYF